This T cell receptor (beta chain) was found in a study of human T cells and chemical hapten exposure. This clonotype was detected ten times or more. Each CDR3 protein gets one entry after TCRdb re-called the RACE reads with MiXCR. The data contain roughly 50,000 distinct CDR3 sequences, roughly a tenth of them singletons. Described time point: pre-sensitization, week 0. Sample treatment: therapeutic diphenylcyclopropenone sensitization with weekly scalp DPC. Trimming cost V 2 bases and J 0 bases, with 8 bases left between them. The germline gives CDR1 MNHEY, CDR2 SVGAGI. There are 14 residues in the CDR3.

This chain links TRBV6-5 with TRBJ2-7, with D perhaps given as TRBD1 or TRBD2 (5 bases each). The TCR comes from a man aged 40-49 years with alopecia areata. Some clones in this sample may be carry-over from other donors' samples. This specimen consisted of whole blood, obtained in connection with sensitization to the hapten diphenylcyclopropenone (DPC). The CDR3 sequence: CASSYGDDSYEQYF. The CDR3 coding sequence is TGTGCCAGCAGTTACGGGGACGACTCCTACGAGCAGTACTTC.